A selection of T cell receptor beta chains follows, all from one sample in a study of Graves' ophthalmopathy and Graves' hyperthyroidism. Each CDR3 protein gets one entry after TCRdb re-called the multiplex PCR reads with MiXCR. The sample records hundreds of thousands of distinct CDR3 sequences, approximately 22% being singletons. Specimen: peripheral blood. Receptor source: a woman aged 18-30 years with stable Graves' hyperthyroidism. Some clones in this sample may be carry-over from other donors' samples. The CDR3 runs from the conserved cysteine through the conserved F or W. The D gene is left open where the match is weak.

v_gene	d_gene	j_gene	CDR3aa
TRBV7-3	NA	TRBJ2-5	CASSLGGGATPETQYF
TRBV6-5	TRBD1	TRBJ1-1	CASSHSGQLNTEAFF
TRBV2	NA	TRBJ1-1	CASTRKGSTEACF
TRBV20-1	NA	TRBJ1-2	CSAPSEGRSGGYTF
TRBV29-1	TRBD2	TRBJ2-5	CSVEVAGAGETQYF
TRBV12-3/TRBV12-4	NA	TRBJ1-5	CASREGNQPQHF
TRBV20-1	NA	TRBJ1-2	CSASTGSGYTF
TRBV6-5	NA	TRBJ1-5	CASSPRQYSNQPQHF
TRBV4-1	NA	TRBJ1-5	CASSPRQVNQPQHF
TRBV19	NA	TRBJ2-6	CASSRQAFHSGANVLTF
TRBV28	NA	TRBJ2-7	CASSFDEVYEQYF
TRBV30	NA	TRBJ1-2	CAWIRQETNYGYTF
TRBV12-3/TRBV12-4	NA	TRBJ1-1	CASSLFDEAFF
TRBV19	NA	TRBJ2-7	CASSKKGGYEQYF
TRBV7-9	NA	TRBJ1-6	CASTPGPGDNSPLHF
TRBV30	NA	TRBJ2-5	CAWKTETQYF
TRBV6-1	NA	TRBJ2-2	CASNLQGGGELFF
TRBV6-1	NA	TRBJ1-5	CASSRQGPGNQPQHF
TRBV28	NA	TRBJ2-7	CASIHPSGRNSYEQYF
TRBV7-2	TRBD1	TRBJ2-5	CASSLRAGGGQETQYF
TRBV12-3/TRBV12-4	NA	TRBJ2-6	CASSEISGANVLTF
TRBV6-5	TRBD1	TRBJ1-3	CASSYGGSGGSGNTIYF
TRBV5-1	NA	TRBJ1-6	CASSFTGINSPLHF
TRBV24-1	NA	TRBJ1-1	CATRPGVGGTEAFF
TRBV28	NA	TRBJ1-1	CASSFSGGGTEAFF
TRBV7-2	TRBD1	TRBJ2-5	CASSSLGVAQGEETQYF
TRBV6-1	NA	TRBJ2-5	CASSEVGYSPQYF
TRBV4-1	NA	TRBJ1-2	CASQFFTREAYGYTF
TRBV5-6	TRBD2	TRBJ2-2	CASSLLASGSFTGELFF
TRBV12-3/TRBV12-4	NA	TRBJ2-4	CASSTSRGPIAKNIKYF
TRBV6-1	TRBD1	TRBJ1-1	CASEDGQGHTEAFF
TRBV5-1	TRBD1	TRBJ2-2	CASSKGTGSTGELFF
TRBV9	NA	TRBJ2-3	CAGAGVQADTQYF
TRBV30	NA	TRBJ1-1	CAILGPGMHFF
TRBV20-1	NA	TRBJ1-5	CSVSRRGDSNQPQHF
TRBV2	TRBD1	TRBJ2-5	CASKGTGQETQYF
TRBV6-5	NA	TRBJ1-5	CASSYGRGSNQPQHF
TRBV5-1	NA	TRBJ2-2	CASSRQDNTGELFF
TRBV29-1	NA	TRBJ1-1	CSVTGSSTEAFF
TRBV29-1	NA	TRBJ2-2	CSVVENGGELFF
TRBV6-5	NA	TRBJ1-5	CASSYGPMGQPQHF
TRBV28	NA	TRBJ2-2	CASSLAWPRNTGELFF
TRBV12-3/TRBV12-4	TRBD1	TRBJ1-4	CASTRTGFNEKLFF
TRBV20-1	TRBD2	TRBJ2-7	CSAGLAGITSYEQYF
TRBV11-2	NA	TRBJ1-2	CASSPVFEGSGYTF
TRBV7-8	NA	TRBJ1-5	CASSRWTWKGNQPQHF
TRBV19	NA	TRBJ2-2	CASSIQGGNTGELFF
TRBV19	TRBD1	TRBJ1-1	CASSWDSSLDTEAFF
TRBV9	NA	TRBJ1-6	CASGQDNSPLHF
TRBV14	NA	TRBJ2-7	CASSQGLAGRQYF
TRBV5-5	NA	TRBJ2-6	CASSVAGSGANVLTF
TRBV6-1	NA	TRBJ2-7	CASSEWDGSYEQYF
TRBV6-1	NA	TRBJ1-5	CASTHRVNQPQHF
TRBV29-1	NA	TRBJ2-7	CVAGTDIYEQYF
TRBV5-1	NA	TRBJ1-1	CASSLVASMNTEAFF
TRBV20-1	NA	TRBJ1-1	CRPDRNTEAFF
TRBV12-3/TRBV12-4	NA	TRBJ1-2	CASSLGQVPVRTF
TRBV14	TRBD2	TRBJ2-7	CASSQALAGVYEQYF
TRBV19	NA	TRBJ1-1	CASSIRGVGNTEAFF
TRBV7-3	TRBD2	TRBJ2-5	CASSPIPAGGKETQYF